This T cell receptor beta chain was documented in a study of shared clonotypes between healthy human individuals. Study-level background: Each donor's CD8 memory used one plate, CD8 naive two, each CD4 subset three.

Donors comprised only Caucasian adults living in Nashville, Tennessee. Germline CDR1 and CDR2: MGHDK and SYGVNS. The CDR3 covers 11 residues. Trimming cost V 8 bases and J 5 bases, with 7 bases left between them. Deep was the level used in running the assay. Using immunoSEQ multiplex PCR, the repertoire was profiled, and TCRdb retains in-frame clones only, with some absent. The repertoire holds about 1.5 million clones, with 98% as singletons. Broader study findings: Clonotypes that were shared across four donors made up around 5% of naive CD4 clonotypes.

About this clone itself: Its matching antigen is unknown.

This TCR came from a man under 40 in good health. V gene TRBV25-1 combines with J gene TRBJ2-1; D gene uncertain. Sequenced input: naive CD4+ T cells sorted from blood. Subset here: CD45RA+ positively selected. The CDR3 DNA is TGTGCCAGCGGTCGGAACAATGAGCAGTTCTTC. It codes for CASGRNNEQFF.